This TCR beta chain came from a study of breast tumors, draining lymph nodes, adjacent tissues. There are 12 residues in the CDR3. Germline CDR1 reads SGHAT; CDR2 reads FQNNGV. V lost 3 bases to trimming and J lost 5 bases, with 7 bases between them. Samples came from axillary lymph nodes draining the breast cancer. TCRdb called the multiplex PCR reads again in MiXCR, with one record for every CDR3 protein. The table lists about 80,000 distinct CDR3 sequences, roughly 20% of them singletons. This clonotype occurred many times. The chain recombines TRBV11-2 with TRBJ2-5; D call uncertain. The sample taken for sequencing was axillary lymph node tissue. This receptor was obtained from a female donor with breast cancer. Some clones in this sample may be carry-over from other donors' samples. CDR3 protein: CASSFGVETQYF. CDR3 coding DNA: TGTGCCAGCAGCTTCGGCGTTGAGACCCAGTACTTC.